This TCR beta chain was sequenced for a study of cytomegalovirus exposure and HLA in healthy donors. Study-wide points: In a later analysis, the majority of CMV-associated beta chains seemingly showed HLA restriction. Usually a TCR sequence was rare, but some public TCRs were found in many donors. A later analysis linked a missense variant in DCLRE1C to the trimming of TCR beta V and J genes. The number of N-insertions in an Asian-associated ancestry cluster was reportedly below the roughly 670-donor mean in a later analysis.

Note on this clone: Its antigen is undetermined.

The CDR3 has 14 amino acids. Germline V gene sequence: CDR1 LGHNA, CDR2 YNFKEQ. V shed 3 bases and J 10 bases; nucleotides not matched to a gene: 9. PCR involved 60 Vbeta and 13 Jbeta primers. This table comes from immunoSEQ multiplex PCR, and its TCRdb copy is limited to in-frame clones, with some not included. The data show over 140,000 clones, about 80% seen once. This receptor was taken from a man aged 25-45 years in good health and CMV-seropositive. Sequenced: PBMCs. This chain connects TRBV4-2 to TRBJ1-2; 9 nucleotides match TRBD1. The CDR3 DNA sequence: TGTGCCAGCAGCCAGGGACAGGGAAGCATTGTCTACACCTTC. It translates to CASSQGQGSIVYTF.